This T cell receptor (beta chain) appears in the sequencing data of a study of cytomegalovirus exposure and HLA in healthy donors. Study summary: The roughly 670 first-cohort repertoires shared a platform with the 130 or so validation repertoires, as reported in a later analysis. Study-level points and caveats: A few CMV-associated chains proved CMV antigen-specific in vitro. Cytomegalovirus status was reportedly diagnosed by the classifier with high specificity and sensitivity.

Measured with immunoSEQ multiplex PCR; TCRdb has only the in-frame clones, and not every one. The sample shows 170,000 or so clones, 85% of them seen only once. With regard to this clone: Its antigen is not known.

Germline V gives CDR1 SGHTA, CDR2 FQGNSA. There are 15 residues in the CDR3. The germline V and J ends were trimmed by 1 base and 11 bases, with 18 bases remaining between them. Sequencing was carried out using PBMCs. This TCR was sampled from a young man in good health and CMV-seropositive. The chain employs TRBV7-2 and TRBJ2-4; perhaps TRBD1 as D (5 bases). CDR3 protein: CASSLVAGAQGVQYF. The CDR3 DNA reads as TGTGCCAGCAGCTTAGTGGCTGGGGCGCAAGGGGTTCAGTACTTC.